The 25 T cell receptor beta chains in this list originate from one sample, sequenced in a study of cytomegalovirus exposure and HLA in healthy donors. A multiplex PCR was run with 60 Vbeta primers and 13 Jbeta primers. TCRdb's table, derived via immunoSEQ multiplex PCR, lists solely in-frame clones and lacks some. The sample contains around 170,000 clones, less than 90% of which appear only once. The source material was PBMCs. These receptor sequences come from a boy aged 2-9 years in good health and CMV-seronegative.

J is TRBJ2-1 and V is TRBV19; perhaps TRBD1 as D (6 bases). Germline CDR1 reads LNHDA; CDR2 reads SQIVND (reference sequence). The ends were cut back, 3 bases at V and 2 bases at J, with 14 bases in the middle. This CDR3 is built from 16 residues. Written as DNA, the CDR3 is TGTGCCAGTAGTATTGAACGCAGGGGCCCCTACAATGAGCAGTTCTTC. This gives the protein CASSIERRGPYNEQFF. The entire variable domain, with the rest obtained from reference TRBV19 and TRBJ2-1, is as follows: DGGITQSPKYLFRKEGQNVTLSCEQNLNHDAMYWYRQDPGQGLRLIYYSQIVNDFQKGDIAEGYSVSREKKESFPLTVTSAQKNPTAFYLCASSIERRGPYNEQFFGPGTRLTVL.

Only one count was recorded for this clone. The chain carries TRBV7-8 and TRBJ2-1; 8 bases agree with TRBD2. In germline, CDR1 is SGHVS, CDR2 FQNEAQ. The CDR3 length is 15 residues. V trimming: 2 bases; J trimming: 8 bases; junction bases outside the gene matches: 8. This chain's CDR3 is CASSLFKRERYEQFF. CDR3 sequence (DNA): TGTGCCAGCAGCTTATTCAAGCGGGAGCGGTATGAGCAGTTCTTC.

The CDR3 DNA is TGCGCCAGCAGCGCCGGCGGGGACAGGGAGAAAACTTTCTTT. Translating gives CASSAGGDREKTFF. The V gene is TRBV5-1, the J gene TRBJ1-1; 9 nucleotides agree with TRBD1. V lost 4 bases, J lost 12 bases, and 13 bases stayed unmatched. This CDR3 spans 14 amino acids. Germline CDR1 and CDR2: SGHRS and YFSETQ.

The chain couples TRBV29-1 to TRBJ1-2, with 10 bases that match TRBD1. Germline loops: CDR1 SQVTM, CDR2 ANQGSEA. V was clipped by 6 bases and J by 3 bases; unmatched bases: 4. The CDR3 totals 13 residues. DNA for the CDR3: TGCAGCGTCCGACAGGGGGCGGACTATGGCTACACCTTC. It is translated as CSVRQGADYGYTF.

This chain links TRBV10-1 with TRBJ1-1; 8 bases match TRBD1. V trimming: 2 bases; J trimming: 6 bases; junction bases outside the gene matches: 8. Germline values: CDR1 WNHNN, CDR2 SYGVQD (reference sequence). The CDR3 totals 15 residues. This chain's CDR3 is CASSEKTGAPAEAFF. CDR3 DNA sequence: TGCGCCAGCAGTGAGAAGACAGGGGCGCCGGCTGAAGCTTTCTTT.

The CDR3 reads CASSVATGMNTEAFF. The CDR3 nucleotides read TGTGCCAGCAGCGTAGCAACAGGGATGAACACTGAAGCTTTCTTT. V is TRBV9 and J is TRBJ1-1; D perhaps matches TRBD1 (6 bases). V was pared by 0 bases and J by 0 bases, with 9 bases between. Per the germline V gene, CDR1 is SGDLS and CDR2 is YYNGEE. This CDR3 has 15 amino acids.

The gene calls are TRBV11-2 and TRBJ1-1; a possible D gene is TRBD1 (6 bases). Germline CDR1 reads SGHAT; CDR2 reads FQNNGV. The CDR3 is 15 residues long. Trimming shortened V by 5 bases and J by 2 bases, and 15 bases separated the two germline ends. The CDR3 coding sequence is TGTGCCAGCAGCATAAGCCAGGGGCGAAACACTGAAGCTTTCTTT. Encoded protein: CASSISQGRNTEAFF.

The gene calls are TRBV4-1 and TRBJ2-7; TRBD1 agrees at 8 bases. V lost 0 bases and J lost 2; bases outside the gene matches: 3. The CDR3 totals 15 residues. The germline CDR1 and CDR2 sequences are MGHRA and YSYEKL. The CDR3 sequence is CASSQEGRGPYEQYF. The CDR3, as DNA: TGCGCCAGCAGCCAAGAGGGCAGGGGGCCCTACGAGCAGTACTTC.

CDR3 amino acids: CASSVLWNTEAFF. The CDR3 DNA is TGCGCCAGCAGTGTACTCTGGAACACTGAAGCTTTCTTT. The chain combines TRBV5-1 with TRBJ1-1, with unresolved D. Trimming left V 5 bases short and J 1 base short, with 9 bases between. Per the germline V gene, CDR1 is SGHRS and CDR2 is YFSETQ. The CDR3 totals 13 residues. The full variable domain, completed using reference TRBV5-1 and TRBJ1-1, is KAGVTQTPRYLIKTRGQQVTLSCSPISGHRSVSWYQQTPGQGLQFLFEYFSETQRNKGNFPGRFSGRQFSNSRSEMNVSTLELGDSALYLCASSVLWNTEAFFGQGTRLTVV.

CDR3 DNA: TGTGCCACCGAGACGGGTTCAAGCTCTGGAAACACCATATATTTT. Its translation is CATETGSSSGNTIYF. The rearrangement uses TRBV19 and TRBJ1-3; D not resolved. Germline lookup yields CDR1 LNHDA and CDR2 SQIVND (reference sequence). This CDR3 comprises 15 residues. V lost 10 bases and J 0 bases, leaving 16 bases between the germline ends.

The chain couples TRBV6-6 to TRBJ1-5; 7 bases fit TRBD1. The CDR3 spans 15 residues. The trim removed 2 bases at V and 7 bases at J, leaving 8 bases unmatched. CDR1 and CDR2 from the germline V gene are MNHNY and SVGAGI (reference sequence). The CDR3 sequence is CASSYRGRWHQPQHF. The CDR3 nucleotides read TGTGCCAGCAGTTACAGGGGGCGGTGGCACCAGCCCCAGCATTTT.

Written as DNA, the CDR3 is TGTGCCAGCAGCCAATCTCCTAGCGGGAGCTCTAACACCGGGGAGCTGTTTTTT. Protein: CASSQSPSGSSNTGELFF. The gene calls are TRBV4-2 and TRBJ2-2; 10 nucleotides align to TRBD2. This CDR3 is built from 18 residues. Per the germline V gene, CDR1 is LGHNA and CDR2 is YNFKEQ. The J segment lost 2 bases and the V segment lost 2 bases, leaving 8 bases of the junction unmatched.

This clone was recorded a few times. V gene TRBV5-8 combines with J gene TRBJ1-5; D unresolved. The CDR3 spans 13 residues. Trimming removed 5 bases from V and 5 bases from J, with 11 bases in between. CDR1 is SGHTS and CDR2 is YDEGEE in the germline V gene. CDR3 in DNA: TGTGCCAGCAGTCCCCACGGGGATCAGCCCCAGCATTTT. Residues: CASSPHGDQPQHF.

The chain recombines TRBV5-1 with TRBJ2-3; possibly TRBD1 for D (6 bases). The CDR3 spans 17 residues. In germline, CDR1 is SGHRS, CDR2 YFSETQ. The V gene lost 0 bases and the J gene lost 5 bases, with 19 bases spanning the gap. CDR3 amino acids: CASSLALPGVRGDTQYF. CDR3 coding DNA: TGCGCCAGCAGCTTGGCGCTCCCCGGAGTCAGGGGAGATACGCAGTATTTT.

This sequence joins TRBV5-4 and TRBJ1-4, with TRBD1 matching over 11 bases. This CDR3 is built from 18 residues. In germline, CDR1 is SGHNT, CDR2 YYREEE (reference sequence). V was pared by 0 bases and J by 5 bases, with 9 bases of the junction left unmatched. CDR3 nucleotides: TGTGCCAGCAGCTTGGCCGGGACAGGGGGAGTGCTGAATGAAAAACTGTTTTTT. This gives the protein CASSLAGTGGVLNEKLFF.

The rearrangement uses TRBV10-3 and TRBJ1-1; D remains unclear. Germline assignment: CDR1 ENHRY and CDR2 SYGVKD. This CDR3 is 15 amino acids long. With 0 bases removed from V and 4 bases from J, the gap between germline ends came to 12 bases. DNA for the CDR3: TGTGCCATCAGTGAGTCGGCGGGCAGCGGCACTGAAGCTTTCTTT. Protein sequence: CAISESAGSGTEAFF.

The chain joins TRBV5-4 to TRBJ1-1, with a weak D call TRBD1 (6 bases). Germline CDR1 is SGHNT and CDR2 is YYREEE (reference sequence). The CDR3 spans 17 residues. Trimming took off 2 bases at V and 6 bases at J, with 23 bases between the two ends. The CDR3 nucleotides are TGTGCCAGCAGCTTTTTCCTTTCGGTCCGCGGGGGGCCTGAAGCTTTCTTT. It is translated as CASSFFLSVRGGPEAFF. Combining the CDR3 with reference TRBV5-4 and TRBJ1-1 gives the whole variable domain ETGVTQSPTHLIKTRGQQVTLRCSSQSGHNTVSWYQQALGQGPQFIFQYYREEENGRGNFPPRFSGLQFPNYSSELNVNALELDDSALYLCASSFFLSVRGGPEAFFGQGTRLTVV.

This chain links TRBV6-6 with TRBJ1-2, with 7 bases fitting TRBD1. The CDR3 is 13 residues long. The V segment lost 7 bases and the J segment 4 bases; nucleotides outside the gene matches: 6. Germline CDR1 MNHNY, CDR2 SVGAGI (reference sequence). In nucleotides, the CDR3 is TGTGCCAGCACTCCAGAGGGGGCCTATGGCTACACCTTC. It specifies CASTPEGAYGYTF.

DNA of the CDR3: TGTGCCAGCAGCTACCCCGGGACTGGTAAACGCAATGAGCAGTTCTTC. Its translation: CASSYPGTGKRNEQFF. J is TRBJ2-1 and V is TRBV13, with D possibly TRBD2 on 6 matching bases. Germline V CDR1 and CDR2: PRHDT, FYEKMQ (reference sequence). This CDR3 has 16 amino acids. The V end lost 4 bases, the J end lost 6 bases, and 19 bases lay between the germline ends.

This clone was detected only once. The chain uses TRBV5-4 and TRBJ1-2, with D unresolved. The germline V gene has CDR1 SGHNT and CDR2 YYREEE (reference sequence). The ends were cut back, 0 bases at V and 0 bases at J, with 12 bases in the middle. This CDR3 is 16 amino acids long. The CDR3 coding sequence is TGTGCCAGCAGCTTGGCCGCGGGCCGAGCTAACTATGGCTACACCTTC. Its protein product is CASSLAAGRANYGYTF.

The chain is built from TRBV7-2 and TRBJ2-3; TRBD2 agrees at 7 bases. CDR3 length: 17 residues. Germline V CDR1 and CDR2: SGHTA, FQGNSA. V shed 1 base and J 3 bases; nucleotides not matched to a gene: 10. CDR3 sequence (DNA): TGTGCCAGCAGCTTAGTTGGGCGGGAGTGGGTAACAGATACGCAGTATTTT. Translating it yields CASSLVGREWVTDTQYF.

The rearrangement uses TRBV5-4 and TRBJ2-1, with 9 nucleotides matching TRBD2. Germline V gene sequence: CDR1 SGHNT, CDR2 YYREEE (reference sequence). There are 15 residues in the CDR3. The junction had 6 bases not matched to a gene; V was cut back by 0 bases and J by 8 bases. The CDR3 DNA reads TGTGCCAGCAGCTTGGTAAGGGCGGGAGGGGATGAGCAGTTCTTC. Translated: CASSLVRAGGDEQFF.

The chain employs TRBV9 and TRBJ2-5; 13 bases are a match to TRBD2. V was clipped by 0 bases and J by 5 bases; unmatched bases: 7. The CDR3 is 17 amino acids. Looked up from germline, CDR1 is SGDLS and CDR2 is YYNGEE. CDR3 DNA: TGTGCCAGCAGCGTAGCTACTAGCGGGAGGGTAGGGGAGACCCAGTACTTC. It translates to CASSVATSGRVGETQYF.

The chain is built from TRBV7-9 and TRBJ1-1; TRBD1 agrees at 10 bases. The CDR3 extends over 12 amino acids. Trimming at V came to 4 bases and at J to 9 bases, leaving 2 bases not matched to a gene. CDR1 and CDR2 from the germline V gene are SEHNR and FQNEAQ (reference sequence). The CDR3 DNA is TGTGCCAGCAGCTGGGGACAGGGGAAAGCTTTCTTT. As protein: CASSWGQGKAFF.

DNA of the CDR3: TGTGCCAGCAGCTTAGGGCCTAGGAATGAGCAGTTCTTC. This translates into CASSLGPRNEQFF. The chain has TRBV7-9 and TRBJ2-1; D is ambiguous. Germline V CDR1 and CDR2: SEHNR, FQNEAQ (reference sequence). CDR3 length equals 13 residues. Deletions cut 1 base from V and 7 bases from J, with 8 bases between.